These T cell receptor beta chains were read from a single sample in a study of blood T cell repertoires in COVID-19. Profiled with immunoSEQ multiplex PCR; TCRdb holds only in-frame clones, not every one. Of roughly 100,000 clones in the sample, around 84% were seen once. Sample: peripheral blood. These receptors all stem from a human donor in a cohort sampled during active COVID-19. Both conserved end residues are part of each CDR3. A D gene is named only where the DNA matches it firmly. Rows give clone size only sometimes, using once, few, many, or a class for an expanded clone.

clone_size j_call d_call v_call cdr3_aa cdr3_nt
- TRBJ2-7 TRBD1 TRBV5-6 CASSLGAGQGWYEQYF TGTGCCAGCAGCTTGGGAGCGGGACAGGGATGGTACGAGCAGTACTTC
- TRBJ1-1 TRBD1 TRBV19 CASSINRGNTEAFF TGTGCCAGTAGTATTAACAGGGGAAACACTGAAGCTTTCTTT
- TRBJ1-6 TRBD1 TRBV2 CASSERQGRLSFHF TGTGCCAGCAGTGAGAGACAGGGGAGGTTATCATTCCACTTT
once TRBJ2-3 - TRBV7-9 CASSLSRGSTDTQYF TGTGCCAGCAGCTTATCGCGGGGTAGCACAGATACGCAGTATTTT
few TRBJ1-2 TRBD1 TRBV19 CASRSGGGQDGYTF TGTGCCAGTAGGTCAGGGGGCGGCCAGGATGGCTACACCTTC
- TRBJ1-6 - TRBV5-5 CASSARRVDTGSPLHF TGTGCCAGCAGCGCCCGACGGGTGGATACGGGTTCACCCCTCCACTTT
- TRBJ1-1 - TRBV6-2/TRBV6-3 CASSFQGRGAFF TGTGCCAGCAGTTTCCAGGGGAGGGGAGCTTTCTTT
once TRBJ2-5 - TRBV5-1 CASSLLGGALQETQYF TGCGCCAGCAGCTTGTTAGGCGGGGCCCTCCAAGAGACCCAGTACTTC
- TRBJ1-1 TRBD1 TRBV11-2 CASSTGVGTEAFF TGTGCCAGCAGCACAGGGGTGGGAACTGAAGCTTTCTTT
- TRBJ1-3 - TRBV7-9 CASSLGRGSGNTIYF TGTGCCAGCAGCTTAGGTCGGGGGTCTGGAAACACCATATATTTT
- TRBJ2-7 TRBD1 TRBV7-9 CASSSRSGTGVGYEQYF TGTGCCAGCAGCTCCCGGTCCGGGACAGGGGTAGGCTACGAGCAGTACTTC
- TRBJ2-7 - TRBV7-9 CASSLAWGVTYEQYF TGTGCCAGCAGCTTAGCGTGGGGGGTAACCTACGAGCAGTACTTC
once TRBJ2-1 - TRBV4-2 CASSQPALEDNEQFF TGTGCCAGCAGCCAACCGGCATTGGAGGACAATGAGCAGTTCTTC
- TRBJ1-2 - TRBV10-3 CALSGLSGYGYTF TGTGCCCTTTCTGGACTTTCGGGCTATGGCTACACCTTC